This T cell receptor beta chain was captured by sequencing in a study of regulatory T cells in long-lasting Graves disease. Study-wide points: Analysis covered peripheral blood alone, not thyroid tissue. Persistent disease was associated with favored TRBV28 usage and with favored use of TRBJ1-2 and TRBJ2-5.

Germline V gene sequence: CDR1 MDHEN, CDR2 SYDVKM. Trimming shortened V by 8 bases and J by 4 bases, and 23 bases separated the two germline ends. This CDR3 has 16 residues. Time point here: persistent/refractory GD, antithyroid drugs over 5 years with positive TRAb. TCR sequences were obtained from RNA taken from PBMCs. This clonotype was picked up many times. Antigen specificity is unknown. iRepertoire HTBI primers and Arm-PCR of CDR3 regions built TCR beta libraries. One entry per CDR3 protein results from TCRdb running MiXCR on the multiplex PCR reads. This sample has approximately 500,000 distinct CDR3 sequences; 20% to 25% occur once, and the top ten carry roughly 7.1%.

The chain links TRBV28 to TRBJ2-5, with a weak D call TRBD1 (7 bases). This sequence originates from a female donor with Graves disease. Source: peripheral blood mononuclear cells (PBMCs), taken when the disease was refractory, from a patient treated with antithyroid drugs. The CDR3 sequence: CASRGEGQGGGETQYF. CDR3 in DNA: TGTGCCAGCCGAGGGGAAGGGCAGGGGGGAGGAGAGACCCAGTACTTC.